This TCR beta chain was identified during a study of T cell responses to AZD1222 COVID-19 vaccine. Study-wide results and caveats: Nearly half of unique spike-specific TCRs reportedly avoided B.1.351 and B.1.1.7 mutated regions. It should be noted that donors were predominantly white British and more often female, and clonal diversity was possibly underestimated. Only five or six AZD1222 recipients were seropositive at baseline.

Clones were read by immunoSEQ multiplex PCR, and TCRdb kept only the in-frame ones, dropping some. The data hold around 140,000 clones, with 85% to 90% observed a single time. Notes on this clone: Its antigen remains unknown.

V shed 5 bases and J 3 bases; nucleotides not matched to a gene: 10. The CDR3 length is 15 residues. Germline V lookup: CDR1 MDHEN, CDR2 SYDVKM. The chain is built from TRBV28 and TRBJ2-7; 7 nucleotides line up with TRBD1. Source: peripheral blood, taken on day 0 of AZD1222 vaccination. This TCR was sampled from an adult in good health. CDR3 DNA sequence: TGTGCCAGCAGTCTTACCGGGACAGCTAACTACGAGCAGTACTTC. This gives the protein CASSLTGTANYEQYF.